This is a list of T cell receptor beta chains from one sample in a study of T cell responses to AZD1222 COVID-19 vaccine. Libraries were prepared by immunoSEQ multiplex PCR; TCRdb keeps only in-frame clonotypes and omits some of them. This table holds 170,000 or so clones, 90% found once. This specimen consisted of peripheral blood, obtained on day 0 of AZD1222 vaccination. Receptors originate from an adult in good health. CDR3s include the opening cysteine and the closing phenylalanine or tryptophan. The order of the fields is clone size, V gene, D gene, J gene, CDR3 DNA, CDR3 protein. D genes are given only for firm matches. Part of the rows lack a size; the others show once, few, many or a class for expanded clones.

clone size: .
V gene: TRBV11-2
D gene: .
J gene: TRBJ1-5
CDR3 DNA: TGTGCCAGCAGTCGGGCGGGATATAGCAATCAGCCCCAGCATTTT
CDR3 protein: CASSRAGYSNQPQHF

clone size: .
V gene: TRBV6-5
D gene: TRBD2
J gene: TRBJ2-1
CDR3 DNA: TGTGCCAGCAGCGTGACTAGCGGGCTGGTTAATGAGCAGTTCTTC
CDR3 protein: CASSVTSGLVNEQFF

clone size: few
V gene: TRBV3-1/TRBV3-2
D gene: .
J gene: TRBJ1-6
CDR3 DNA: TGTGCCAGCAGCGGGTTGGGGGCGGGCCCCTATTCACCCCTCCACTTT
CDR3 protein: CASSGLGAGPYSPLHF

clone size: .
V gene: TRBV5-5
D gene: .
J gene: TRBJ2-2
CDR3 DNA: TGTGCCAGCAGCTCGACGTACGCCGGGGAGCTGTTTTTT
CDR3 protein: CASSSTYAGELFF

clone size: .
V gene: TRBV5-5
D gene: TRBD1
J gene: TRBJ1-3
CDR3 DNA: TGTGCCAGCAGCTTGGGGAACAGGGGCTCTGGAAACACCATATATTTT
CDR3 protein: CASSLGNRGSGNTIYF

clone size: .
V gene: TRBV29-1
D gene: .
J gene: TRBJ1-2
CDR3 DNA: TGCAGCGTTGAAGATTTTTCAGGATTTAACTATGGCTACACCTTC
CDR3 protein: CSVEDFSGFNYGYTF

clone size: .
V gene: TRBV5-4
D gene: .
J gene: TRBJ1-4
CDR3 DNA: TGTGCCAGCAGCCCCCGACGAGGGCGGTCTAATGAAAAACTGTTTTTT
CDR3 protein: CASSPRRGRSNEKLFF

clone size: .
V gene: TRBV2
D gene: .
J gene: TRBJ1-2
CDR3 DNA: TGTGCCAGCAGTGAAGACAGCAATGGCTACACCTTC
CDR3 protein: CASSEDSNGYTF

clone size: .
V gene: TRBV10-3
D gene: .
J gene: TRBJ2-1
CDR3 DNA: TGTGCCATCATCGGCACGGACAATGATGAGCAGTTCTTC
CDR3 protein: CAIIGTDNDEQFF

clone size: .
V gene: TRBV5-1
D gene: .
J gene: TRBJ2-6
CDR3 DNA: TGCGCCAGCAGCGCCTTTAGGGTGGGTCGCGGGGCCAACGTCCTGACTTTC
CDR3 protein: CASSAFRVGRGANVLTF

clone size: .
V gene: TRBV28
D gene: TRBD1
J gene: TRBJ1-2
CDR3 DNA: TGTGCCAGCAGCACCCTTCCGGGGGACAGGGATTATGGCTACACCTTC
CDR3 protein: CASSTLPGDRDYGYTF

clone size: .
V gene: TRBV7-2
D gene: .
J gene: TRBJ2-4
CDR3 DNA: TGTGCCAGCAGTTGGTCCCCCGACGGAGCCAAAAACATTCAGTACTTC
CDR3 protein: CASSWSPDGAKNIQYF

clone size: .
V gene: TRBV7-8
D gene: .
J gene: TRBJ2-7
CDR3 DNA: TGTGCCAGCAGCCTGTACCAGGGTCCCTCCTACGAGCAGTACTTC
CDR3 protein: CASSLYQGPSYEQYF

clone size: .
V gene: TRBV2
D gene: TRBD2
J gene: TRBJ2-2
CDR3 DNA: TGTGCCAGCAGGAGCGGGGGGGACACCGGGGAGCTGTTTTTT
CDR3 protein: CASRSGGDTGELFF

clone size: .
V gene: TRBV4-1
D gene: .
J gene: TRBJ1-6
CDR3 DNA: TGCGCCAGCAGCCAAGATCGGGTGGGTCCGGTTACCCTCCACTTT
CDR3 protein: CASSQDRVGPVTLHF

clone size: once
V gene: TRBV30
D gene: .
J gene: TRBJ1-1
CDR3 DNA: TGTGCCTGGAGTGTAGGGGTTGGGCGTGGAGACACTGAAGCTTTCTTT
CDR3 protein: CAWSVGVGRGDTEAFF

clone size: .
V gene: TRBV9
D gene: .
J gene: TRBJ1-2
CDR3 DNA: TGTGCCAGCAGCGTAGATTCGTTGACCGAGGGCTACACCTTC
CDR3 protein: CASSVDSLTEGYTF

clone size: .
V gene: TRBV29-1
D gene: TRBD1
J gene: TRBJ2-1
CDR3 DNA: TGCAGCGTTGAATGGGAGGACAGGGGGTGGAATGAGCAGTTCTTC
CDR3 protein: CSVEWEDRGWNEQFF

clone size: .
V gene: TRBV30
D gene: TRBD2
J gene: TRBJ2-7
CDR3 DNA: TGTGCCTGGAGAACGGGGGGGACCTACGAGCAGTACTTC
CDR3 protein: CAWRTGGTYEQYF

clone size: .
V gene: TRBV30
D gene: TRBD2
J gene: TRBJ2-1
CDR3 DNA: TGTGCCTCCTCGCCCGGGGGGTCCTACAATGAGCAGTTCTTC
CDR3 protein: CASSPGGSYNEQFF

clone size: .
V gene: TRBV19
D gene: .
J gene: TRBJ2-5
CDR3 DNA: TGTGCCAGTAGTATAACTAGGACGGGGGGCCTCCAAGAGACCCAGTACTTC
CDR3 protein: CASSITRTGGLQETQYF

clone size: .
V gene: TRBV19
D gene: .
J gene: TRBJ1-6
CDR3 DNA: TGTGCCAGTAGTATATTTGGGGATTCACCCCTCCACTTT
CDR3 protein: CASSIFGDSPLHF

clone size: .
V gene: TRBV5-1
D gene: .
J gene: TRBJ2-3
CDR3 DNA: TGCGCCAGCAGCTCCCAGGGCACCACAGATACGCAGTATTTT
CDR3 protein: CASSSQGTTDTQYF

clone size: once
V gene: TRBV19
D gene: .
J gene: TRBJ1-2
CDR3 DNA: TGTGCCAGTGGGGGTGCTAACTATGGCTACACCTTC
CDR3 protein: CASGGANYGYTF

clone size: few
V gene: TRBV5-1
D gene: TRBD1
J gene: TRBJ1-2
CDR3 DNA: TGCGCCAGCAGCTCTCCCCGCCAGGGGGTACCTACTCCCTACTATGGCTACACCTTC
CDR3 protein: CASSSPRQGVPTPYYGYTF

clone size: .
V gene: TRBV5-5
D gene: TRBD1
J gene: TRBJ1-6
CDR3 DNA: TGTGCCAGCAGCCACGGACAGGGGGACTATAATTCACCCCTCCACTTT
CDR3 protein: CASSHGQGDYNSPLHF

clone size: .
V gene: TRBV7-9
D gene: .
J gene: TRBJ2-5
CDR3 DNA: TGTGCCAGCAGCTTAGCCAGGGGAAGGCTAGAGACCCAGTACTTC
CDR3 protein: CASSLARGRLETQYF

clone size: .
V gene: TRBV7-2
D gene: .
J gene: TRBJ1-5
CDR3 DNA: TGTGCCAGCAGGAAGAGGGGTGACAATCAGCCCCAGCATTTT
CDR3 protein: CASRKRGDNQPQHF

clone size: .
V gene: TRBV9
D gene: .
J gene: TRBJ1-6
CDR3 DNA: TGTGCCAGCAGCGTAGAGTCGGATAATTCACCCCTCCACTTT
CDR3 protein: CASSVESDNSPLHF

clone size: .
V gene: TRBV19
D gene: .
J gene: TRBJ1-2
CDR3 DNA: TGTGCCAGTAACAATCAGGGGCCTAACTATGGCTACACCTTC
CDR3 protein: CASNNQGPNYGYTF

clone size: .
V gene: TRBV5-1
D gene: TRBD1
J gene: TRBJ2-5
CDR3 DNA: TGCGCCAGCAGCATCGGGACAGGCCGCCAAGAGACCCAGTACTTC
CDR3 protein: CASSIGTGRQETQYF

clone size: .
V gene: TRBV6-5
D gene: TRBD1
J gene: TRBJ1-4
CDR3 DNA: TGTGCCAGCAGCCCGGACAGGGGAAGGAATGAAAAACTGTTTTTT
CDR3 protein: CASSPDRGRNEKLFF

clone size: .
V gene: TRBV30
D gene: .
J gene: TRBJ1-1
CDR3 DNA: TGTGCAGGGCGGGGGGCCCGAAACACTGAAGCTTTCTTT
CDR3 protein: CAGRGARNTEAFF

clone size: .
V gene: TRBV6-5
D gene: .
J gene: TRBJ1-1
CDR3 DNA: TGTGCCAGCAGTCCCACGGGGAGCACTGAAGCTTTCTTT
CDR3 protein: CASSPTGSTEAFF

clone size: .
V gene: TRBV4-2
D gene: .
J gene: TRBJ1-4
CDR3 DNA: TGTGCCAGCAGCCAAGGAGGGACTAATGAAAAACTGTTTTTT
CDR3 protein: CASSQGGTNEKLFF

clone size: many
V gene: TRBV9
D gene: .
J gene: TRBJ2-3
CDR3 DNA: TGTGCCAGCACCGTAGACACGATGCCCACAGATACGCAGTATTTT
CDR3 protein: CASTVDTMPTDTQYF

clone size: .
V gene: TRBV6-2/TRBV6-3
D gene: TRBD2
J gene: TRBJ2-3
CDR3 DNA: TGTGCCAGCAGCCAGACTAGCGGGGGGCTTAGCACAGATACGCAGTATTTT
CDR3 protein: CASSQTSGGLSTDTQYF

clone size: .
V gene: TRBV27
D gene: .
J gene: TRBJ1-1
CDR3 DNA: TGTGCCAGCAGTCCCCTCGGGGGCCTGAACACTGAAGCTTTCTTT
CDR3 protein: CASSPLGGLNTEAFF

clone size: .
V gene: TRBV7-2
D gene: TRBD2
J gene: TRBJ2-1
CDR3 DNA: TGTGCCAGCAGCCCAGGCGGGGGGCCCTTTGAGTTCTTC
CDR3 protein: CASSPGGGPFEFF

clone size: .
V gene: TRBV14
D gene: .
J gene: TRBJ1-2
CDR3 DNA: TGTGCCAGCAGCCAAGTAGAGGGACCGGGCTATGGCTACACCTTC
CDR3 protein: CASSQVEGPGYGYTF

clone size: .
V gene: TRBV6-5
D gene: TRBD1
J gene: TRBJ2-5
CDR3 DNA: TGTGCGGGGACAGGGCTGCTGGGAGAGACCCAGTACTTC
CDR3 protein: CAGTGLLGETQYF

clone size: .
V gene: TRBV19
D gene: .
J gene: TRBJ1-4
CDR3 DNA: TGTGCCAGTAGTATTATCTCTTCAACTAATGAAAAACTGTTTTTT
CDR3 protein: CASSIISSTNEKLFF

clone size: .
V gene: TRBV27
D gene: .
J gene: TRBJ1-1
CDR3 DNA: TGTGCCAGAACCCTGGGGTCTCAGAACACTGAAGCTTTCTTT
CDR3 protein: CARTLGSQNTEAFF